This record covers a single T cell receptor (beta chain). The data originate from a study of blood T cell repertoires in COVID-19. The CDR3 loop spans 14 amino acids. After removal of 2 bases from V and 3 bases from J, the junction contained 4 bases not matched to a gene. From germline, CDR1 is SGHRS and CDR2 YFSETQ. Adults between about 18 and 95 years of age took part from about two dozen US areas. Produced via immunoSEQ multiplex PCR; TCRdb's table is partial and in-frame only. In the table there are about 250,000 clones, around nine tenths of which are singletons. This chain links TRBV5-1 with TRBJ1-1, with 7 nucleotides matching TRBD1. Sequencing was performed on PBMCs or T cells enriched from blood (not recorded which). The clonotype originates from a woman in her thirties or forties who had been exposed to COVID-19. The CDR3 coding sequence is TGCGCCAGCAGCTTCGGGACAGAACACACTGAAGCTTTCTTT. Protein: CASSFGTEHTEAFF.